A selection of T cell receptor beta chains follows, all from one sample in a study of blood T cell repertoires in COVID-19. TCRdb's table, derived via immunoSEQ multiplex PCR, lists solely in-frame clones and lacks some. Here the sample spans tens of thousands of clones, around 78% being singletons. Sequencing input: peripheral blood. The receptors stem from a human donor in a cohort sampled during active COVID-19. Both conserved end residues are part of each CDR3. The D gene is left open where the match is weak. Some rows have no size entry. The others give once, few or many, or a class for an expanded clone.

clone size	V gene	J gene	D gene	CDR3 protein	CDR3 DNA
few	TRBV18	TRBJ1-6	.	CASSISGTNNSPLHF	TGTGCCAGCTCAATCTCCGGGACAAATAATTCACCCCTCCACTTT
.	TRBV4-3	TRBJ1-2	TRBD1	CASSQDPGQGSQRSGYTF	TGCGCCAGCAGCCAAGATCCCGGACAGGGGTCGCAGCGCAGCGGCTACACCTTC
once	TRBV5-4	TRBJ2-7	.	CASSLERGASEQYF	TGTGCCAGCAGCTTGGAACGGGGGGCGAGCGAGCAGTACTTC
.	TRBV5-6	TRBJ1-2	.	CASSLVGGRGGYTF	TGTGCCAGCAGCTTGGTTGGGGGCCGGGGTGGCTACACCTTC
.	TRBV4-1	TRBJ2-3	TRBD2	CASSRNPGTSADTQYF	TGCGCCAGCAGCCGTAACCCGGGGACTAGCGCAGATACGCAGTATTTT
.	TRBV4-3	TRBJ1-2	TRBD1	CASSQATGENYGYTF	TGCGCCAGCAGCCAAGCGACAGGGGAGAACTATGGCTACACCTTC
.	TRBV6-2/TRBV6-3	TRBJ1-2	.	CASSYGGVDYGYTF	TGTGCCAGCAGTTATGGCGGGGTGGACTATGGCTACACCTTC
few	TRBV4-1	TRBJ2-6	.	CASSQDRQANTGANVLTF	TGCGCCAGCAGCCAAGATAGACAGGCTAATACTGGGGCCAACGTCCTGACTTTC
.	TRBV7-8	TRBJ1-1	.	CASSLVPSTEAFF	TGTGCCAGCAGCTTAGTCCCCAGCACTGAAGCTTTCTTT
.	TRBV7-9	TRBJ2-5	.	CASSSYRVEETQYF	TGTGCCAGCAGCTCCTACAGGGTAGAAGAGACCCAGTACTTC
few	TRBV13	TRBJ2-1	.	CASSPRDSYNEQFF	TGTGCCAGCAGCCCCCGGGACTCTTACAATGAGCAGTTCTTC
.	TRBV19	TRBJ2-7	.	CASSIDRQKRRYF	TGTGCCAGTAGTATAGATCGTCAGAAGCGACGGTACTTC
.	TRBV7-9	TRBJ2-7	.	CASSSTSTYEQYF	TGTGCCAGCAGCTCCACTAGTACCTACGAGCAGTACTTC
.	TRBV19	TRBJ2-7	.	CASSLQDYEQYF	TGTGCCAGTAGTTTACAGGACTACGAGCAGTACTTC
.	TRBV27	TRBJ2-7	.	CASSLWGPQGEQYF	TGTGCCAGCAGTTTATGGGGGCCCCAGGGCGAGCAGTACTTC
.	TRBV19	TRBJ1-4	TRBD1	CASSSRGWNEKLFF	TGTGCCAGTAGTAGCAGGGGGTGGAATGAAAAACTGTTTTTT
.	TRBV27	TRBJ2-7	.	CASSLTYPPYEQYF	TGTGCCAGCAGTCTTACATATCCCCCTTACGAGCAGTACTTC
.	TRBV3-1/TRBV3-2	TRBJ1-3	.	CASSPRASGNTIYF	TGTGCCAGCAGCCCCAGGGCTTCTGGAAACACCATATATTTT
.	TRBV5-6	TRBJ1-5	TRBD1	CASSRTGGESNQPQHF	TGTGCCAGCAGCCGGACAGGGGGCGAGAGCAATCAGCCCCAGCATTTT
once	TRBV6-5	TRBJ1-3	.	CASTRSSTSGNTIYF	TGTGCCAGCACGAGATCCTCTACCTCTGGAAACACCATATATTTT
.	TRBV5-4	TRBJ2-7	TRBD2	CASSSSSSGTGEQYF	TGTGCCAGCAGCTCCTCTTCCAGCGGGACGGGTGAGCAGTACTTC
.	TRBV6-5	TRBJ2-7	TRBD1	CASRADRGLSYEQYF	TGTGCCAGCAGAGCCGACAGGGGGCTCTCCTACGAGCAGTACTTC
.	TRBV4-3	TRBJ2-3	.	CASSQDSGSGLRDTQYF	TGCGCCAGCAGCCAAGATTCAGGGAGCGGGTTAAGAGATACGCAGTATTTT
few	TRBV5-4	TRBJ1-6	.	CASSFRSFNSPLHF	TGTGCCAGCAGCTTTAGGAGTTTCAATTCACCCCTCCACTTT
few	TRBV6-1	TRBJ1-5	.	CASSGLTGRRNNQPQHF	TGTGCCAGCAGTGGCCTAACAGGGCGGAGAAACAATCAGCCCCAGCATTTT
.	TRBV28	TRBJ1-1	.	CASIAGSTEAFF	TGTGCCAGCATAGCCGGGAGCACTGAAGCTTTCTTT
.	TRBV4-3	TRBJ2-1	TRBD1	CASSQEQGGQMYNEQFF	TGCGCCAGCAGCCAAGAACAGGGGGGACAGATGTACAATGAGCAGTTCTTC
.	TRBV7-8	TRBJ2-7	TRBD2	CASSGLGGFEEQYF	TGTGCCAGCAGCGGCCTGGGGGGGTTCGAGGAGCAGTACTTC
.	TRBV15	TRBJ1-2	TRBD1	CATSSRLTGDGYTF	TGTGCCACCAGCAGCCGCCTAACAGGGGATGGCTACACCTTC
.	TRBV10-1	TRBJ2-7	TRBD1	CASSDGTGFYEQYF	TGCGCCAGCAGCGATGGGACAGGATTCTACGAGCAGTACTTC
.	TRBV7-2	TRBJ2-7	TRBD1	CASSRDRGSYEQYF	TGTGCCAGCAGTCGCGACAGGGGTTCCTACGAGCAGTACTTC
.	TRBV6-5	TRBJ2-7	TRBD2	CASTTLAGPSYEQYF	TGTGCCAGCACTACATTAGCGGGACCCTCCTACGAGCAGTACTTC
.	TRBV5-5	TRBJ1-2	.	CASSLDSYYGYTF	TGTGCCAGCAGCCTGGACAGTTACTATGGCTACACCTTC
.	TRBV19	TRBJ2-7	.	CASSPRAAESYEQYF	TGTGCCAGTAGTCCCCGAGCAGCGGAGAGCTACGAGCAGTACTTC
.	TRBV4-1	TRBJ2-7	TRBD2	CASSQEPGLAFYEQYF	TGCGCCAGCAGCCAAGAGCCGGGACTAGCGTTTTACGAGCAGTACTTC
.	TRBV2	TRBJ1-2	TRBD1	CASSRDRDYGYTF	TGTGCCAGCAGTCGGGACAGGGACTATGGCTACACCTTC
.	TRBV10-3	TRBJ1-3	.	CAISEELAGNTIYF	TGTGCCATCAGTGAGGAGTTGGCTGGAAACACCATATATTTT
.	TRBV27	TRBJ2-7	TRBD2	CASSLSSLAGLYEQYF	TGTGCCAGCAGTTTATCGTCCCTAGCGGGCCTCTACGAGCAGTACTTC
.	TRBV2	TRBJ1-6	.	CASSRASSDSPLHF	TGTGCCAGCAGCCGAGCTAGCAGTGATTCACCCCTCCACTTT